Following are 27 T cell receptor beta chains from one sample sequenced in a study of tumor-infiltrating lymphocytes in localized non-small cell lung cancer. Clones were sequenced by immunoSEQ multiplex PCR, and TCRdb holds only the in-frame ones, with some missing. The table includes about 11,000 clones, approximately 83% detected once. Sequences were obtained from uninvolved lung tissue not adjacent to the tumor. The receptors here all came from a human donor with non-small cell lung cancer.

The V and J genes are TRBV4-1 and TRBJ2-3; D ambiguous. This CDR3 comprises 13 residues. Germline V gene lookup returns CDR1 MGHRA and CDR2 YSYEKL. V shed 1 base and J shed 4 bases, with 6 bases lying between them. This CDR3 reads CASSQVLADTQYF. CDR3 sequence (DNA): TGCGCCAGCAGCCAAGTGCTTGCAGATACGCAGTATTTT.

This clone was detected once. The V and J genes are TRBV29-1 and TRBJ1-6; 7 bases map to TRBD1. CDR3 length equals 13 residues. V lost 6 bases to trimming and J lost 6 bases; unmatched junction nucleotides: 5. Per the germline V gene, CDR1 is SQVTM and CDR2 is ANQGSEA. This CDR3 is CSVGDSLNSPLHF. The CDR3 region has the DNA TGCAGCGTGGGGGACAGCCTTAATTCACCCCTCCACTTT.

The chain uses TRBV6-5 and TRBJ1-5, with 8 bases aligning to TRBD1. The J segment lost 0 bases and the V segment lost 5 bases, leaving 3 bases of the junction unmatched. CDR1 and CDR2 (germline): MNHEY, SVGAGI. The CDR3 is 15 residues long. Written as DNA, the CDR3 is TGTGCCAGCAGTCTGACAGGGGCTAGCAATCAGCCCCAGCATTTT. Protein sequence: CASSLTGASNQPQHF.

CDR3 in amino acids: CAISETGTDTQYF. The CDR3 nucleotides read TGTGCCATCAGTGAGACAGGTACAGATACGCAGTATTTT. The chain recombines TRBV10-3 with TRBJ2-3; D may be TRBD1 (5 bases). CDR3 size: 13 residues. Trimming took 2 bases from V and 3 from J, leaving 6 bases between them. CDR1 ENHRY and CDR2 SYGVKD come from the germline V gene.

CDR3 in amino acids: CASSQASGAAYEQYF. CDR3 sequence (DNA): TGTGCCAGCAGCCAAGCTTCCGGCGCCGCCTACGAGCAGTACTTC. The chain employs TRBV7-9 and TRBJ2-7; no clear D. The germline V gene has CDR1 SEHNR and CDR2 FQNEAQ (reference sequence). The CDR3 covers 15 residues. Trimming left V 5 bases short and J 2 bases short, with 16 bases between.

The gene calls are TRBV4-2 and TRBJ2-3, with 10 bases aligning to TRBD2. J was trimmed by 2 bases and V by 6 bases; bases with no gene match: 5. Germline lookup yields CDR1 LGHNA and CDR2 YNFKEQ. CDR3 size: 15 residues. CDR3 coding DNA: TGTGCCAGCAGTCTCGGACTAGCGGTCACAGATACGCAGTATTTT. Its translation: CASSLGLAVTDTQYF.

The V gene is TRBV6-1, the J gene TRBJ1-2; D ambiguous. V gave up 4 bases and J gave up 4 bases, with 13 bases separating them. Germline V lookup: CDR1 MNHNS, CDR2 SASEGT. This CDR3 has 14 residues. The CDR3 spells CASSGGSESYGYTF. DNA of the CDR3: TGTGCCAGCAGTGGAGGGTCTGAGAGCTATGGCTACACCTTC.

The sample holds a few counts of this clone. CDR3 in amino acids: CASSQSPLFDQPQHF. DNA of the CDR3: TGCGCCAGCAGCCAGTCGCCTTTGTTCGATCAGCCCCAGCATTTT. This chain links TRBV4-1 with TRBJ1-5; no clear D gene. This CDR3 region has 15 residues. Germline V gene lookup returns CDR1 MGHRA and CDR2 YSYEKL. V was shortened by 3 bases and J by 5 bases, with 14 bases between the two germline ends.

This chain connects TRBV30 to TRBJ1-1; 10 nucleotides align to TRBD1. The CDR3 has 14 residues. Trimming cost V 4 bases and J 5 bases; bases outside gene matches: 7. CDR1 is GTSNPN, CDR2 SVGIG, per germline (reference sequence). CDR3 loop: CAWTPGTGATEAFF. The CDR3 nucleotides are TGTGCCTGGACTCCCGGGACAGGGGCGACTGAAGCTTTCTTT.

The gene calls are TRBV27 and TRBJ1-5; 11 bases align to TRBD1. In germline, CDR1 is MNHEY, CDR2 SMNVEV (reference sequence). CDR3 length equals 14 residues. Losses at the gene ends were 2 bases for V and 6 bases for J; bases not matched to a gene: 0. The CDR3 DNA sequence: TGTGCCAGCAGTTTAGGGACAGGGGGTCAGCCCCAGCATTTT. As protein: CASSLGTGGQPQHF.

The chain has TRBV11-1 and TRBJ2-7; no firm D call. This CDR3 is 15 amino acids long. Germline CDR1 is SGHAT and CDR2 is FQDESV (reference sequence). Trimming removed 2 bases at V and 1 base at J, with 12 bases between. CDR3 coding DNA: TGTGCCAGCAGCTTAAGTGCATCCGGTTCCTACGAGCAGTACTTC. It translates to CASSLSASGSYEQYF.

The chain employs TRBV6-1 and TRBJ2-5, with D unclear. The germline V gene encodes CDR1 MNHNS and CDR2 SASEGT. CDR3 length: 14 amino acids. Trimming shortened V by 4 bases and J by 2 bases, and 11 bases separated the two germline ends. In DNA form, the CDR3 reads TGTGCCAGCAGTGCGGACGGCAGACAAGAGACCCAGTACTTC. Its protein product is CASSADGRQETQYF.

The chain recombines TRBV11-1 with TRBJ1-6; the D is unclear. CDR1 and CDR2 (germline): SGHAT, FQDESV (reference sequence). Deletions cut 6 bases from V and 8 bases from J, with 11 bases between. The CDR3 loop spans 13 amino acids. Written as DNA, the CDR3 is TGTGCCAGCAGGCAGGACGGTTATTCACCCCTCCACTTT. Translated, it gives CASRQDGYSPLHF.

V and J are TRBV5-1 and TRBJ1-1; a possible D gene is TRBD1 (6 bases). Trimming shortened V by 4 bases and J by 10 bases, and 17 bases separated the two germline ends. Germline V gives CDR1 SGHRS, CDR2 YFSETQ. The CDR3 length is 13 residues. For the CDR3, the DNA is TGCGCCAGCAGCCAACGAGGGGGGGCTGGAGCTTTCTTT. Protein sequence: CASSQRGGAGAFF.

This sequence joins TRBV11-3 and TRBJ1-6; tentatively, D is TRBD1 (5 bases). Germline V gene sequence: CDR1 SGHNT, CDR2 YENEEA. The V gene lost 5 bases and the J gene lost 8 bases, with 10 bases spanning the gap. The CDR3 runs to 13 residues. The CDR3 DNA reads TGTGCCAGCAGCCCTGACAGCGATTCACCCCTCCACTTT. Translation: CASSPDSDSPLHF.

CDR3 in DNA: TGTGCCAGCAGCTTAGGAGGCAGCGCCCATGGCTACACCTTC. It encodes CASSLGGSAHGYTF. The V gene is TRBV7-2, the J gene TRBJ1-2; no firm D call. The CDR3 totals 14 residues. Germline V gene lookup returns CDR1 SGHTA and CDR2 FQGNSA. V lost 1 base and J 6 bases, leaving 12 bases between the germline ends.

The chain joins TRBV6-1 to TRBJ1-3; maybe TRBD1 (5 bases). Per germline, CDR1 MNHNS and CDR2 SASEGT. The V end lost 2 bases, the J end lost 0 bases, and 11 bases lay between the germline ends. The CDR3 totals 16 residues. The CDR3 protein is CASSELGPSSGNTIYF. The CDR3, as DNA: TGTGCCAGCAGTGAACTGGGGCCCTCCTCTGGAAACACCATATATTTT.

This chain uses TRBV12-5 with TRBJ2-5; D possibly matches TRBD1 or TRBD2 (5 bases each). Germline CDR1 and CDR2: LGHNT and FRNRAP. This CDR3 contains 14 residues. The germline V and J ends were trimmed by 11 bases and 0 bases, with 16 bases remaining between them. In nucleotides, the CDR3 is TGTGCTGGGCCGGGGACGCCGGACCAAGAGACCCAGTACTTC. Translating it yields CAGPGTPDQETQYF.

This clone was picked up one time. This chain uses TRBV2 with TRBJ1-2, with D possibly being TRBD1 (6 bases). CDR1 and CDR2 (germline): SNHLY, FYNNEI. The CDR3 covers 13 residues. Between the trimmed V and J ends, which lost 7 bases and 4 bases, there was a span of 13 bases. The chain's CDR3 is CASTRGAGYGYTF. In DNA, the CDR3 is TGTGCCAGCACCCGGGGGGCTGGCTATGGCTACACCTTC.

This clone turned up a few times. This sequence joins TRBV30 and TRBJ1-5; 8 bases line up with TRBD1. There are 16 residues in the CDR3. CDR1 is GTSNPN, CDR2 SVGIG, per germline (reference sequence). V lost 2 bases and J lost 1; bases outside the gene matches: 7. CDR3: CAWSRQGRGSNQPQHF. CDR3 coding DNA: TGTGCCTGGAGTAGACAGGGGAGGGGAAGCAATCAGCCCCAGCATTTT.

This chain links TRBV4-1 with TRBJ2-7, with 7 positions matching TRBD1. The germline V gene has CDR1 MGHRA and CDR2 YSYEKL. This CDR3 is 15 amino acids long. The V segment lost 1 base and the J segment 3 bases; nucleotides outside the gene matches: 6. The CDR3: CASSQGVTGYYEQYF. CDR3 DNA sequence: TGCGCCAGCAGCCAAGGAGTGACAGGGTACTACGAGCAGTACTTC.

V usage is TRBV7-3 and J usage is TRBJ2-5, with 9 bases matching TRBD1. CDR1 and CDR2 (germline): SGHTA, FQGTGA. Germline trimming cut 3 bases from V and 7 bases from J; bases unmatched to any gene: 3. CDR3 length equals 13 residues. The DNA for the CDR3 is TGTGCCAGCAGCTTGGGACAGGGAGGGACCCAGTACTTC. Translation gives CASSLGQGGTQYF.

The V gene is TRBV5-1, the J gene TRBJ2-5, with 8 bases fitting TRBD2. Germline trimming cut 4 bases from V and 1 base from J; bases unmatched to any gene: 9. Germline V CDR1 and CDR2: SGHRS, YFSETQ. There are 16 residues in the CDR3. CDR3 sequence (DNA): TGCGCCAGCAGCCTCGAATGGCGGGGGGTCCAAGAGACCCAGTACTTC. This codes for CASSLEWRGVQETQYF.

This CDR3 is CASSQGTGRTGELFF. The CDR3 DNA reads TGTGCCAGCAGTCAGGGGACAGGGCGGACCGGGGAGCTGTTTTTT. The rearrangement joins TRBV11-2 to TRBJ2-2; 9 bases map to TRBD1. The CDR3 length is 15 residues. V trimming: 6 bases; J trimming: 5 bases; junction bases outside the gene matches: 7. Germline CDR1 is SGHAT and CDR2 is FQNNGV.

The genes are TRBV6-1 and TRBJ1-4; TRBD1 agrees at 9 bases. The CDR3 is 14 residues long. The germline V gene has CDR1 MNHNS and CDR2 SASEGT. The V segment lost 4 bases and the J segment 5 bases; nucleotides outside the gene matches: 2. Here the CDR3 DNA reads TGTGCCAGCAGTGCGGGACAGGGAAATGAAAAACTGTTTTTT. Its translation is CASSAGQGNEKLFF.

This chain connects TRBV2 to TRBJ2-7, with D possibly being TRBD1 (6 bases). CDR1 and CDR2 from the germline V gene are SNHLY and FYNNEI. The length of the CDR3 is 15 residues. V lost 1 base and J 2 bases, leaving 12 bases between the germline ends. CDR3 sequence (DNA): TGTGCCAGCAGTGAAGGGACAGCTAGTACCTACGAGCAGTACTTC. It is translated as CASSEGTASTYEQYF.

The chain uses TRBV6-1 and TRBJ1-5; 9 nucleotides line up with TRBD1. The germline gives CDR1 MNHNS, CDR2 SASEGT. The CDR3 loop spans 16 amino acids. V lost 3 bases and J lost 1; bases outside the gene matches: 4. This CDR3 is CASSEGQGGSNQPQHF. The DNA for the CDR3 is TGTGCCAGCAGTGAGGGACAGGGAGGAAGCAATCAGCCCCAGCATTTT.